Following are 5 T cell receptor beta chains from one sample sequenced in a study of T cell repertoires in cytomegalovirus infection. TCRdb reprocessed the reads via MiXCR and lists one record per CDR3 protein. In the table there are about 310,000 distinct CDR3 sequences, 25% of which are singletons. The antigens for these receptors are not known. The source material was cultured PBMCs, sampled from culture after CMV antigen stimulation. The origin of the receptors is a human donor in good health (CMV status not recorded). Some clones in this sample may be carry-over from other donors' samples.

This clonotype was observed a few times. V is TRBV11-2 and J is TRBJ1-2; D gene unclear. The CDR3 contains 14 residues. Germline CDR1 reads SGHAT; CDR2 reads FQNNGV. Trimming left V 5 bases short and J 1 base short, with 11 bases between. CDR3 residues: CASSNIGLNYGYTF. The CDR3 nucleotides read TGTGCCAGCAGCAACATCGGCCTTAACTATGGCTACACCTTC. Combining the CDR3 with reference TRBV11-2 and TRBJ1-2 gives the whole variable domain EAGVAQSPRYKIIEKRQSVAFWCNPISGHATLYWYQQILGQGPKLLIQFQNNGVVDDSQLPKDRFSAERLKGVDSTLKIQPAKLEDSAVYLCASSNIGLNYGYTFGSGTRLTVV.

A few counts support this clonotype. The chain couples TRBV3-1 to TRBJ2-5; 9 positions agree with TRBD2. Unmatched junction bases numbered 16, after V lost 0 bases and J lost 5 bases. Germline CDR1 reads LGHDT; CDR2 reads YNNKEL (reference sequence). This CDR3 contains 19 residues. Here the CDR3 reads CASSQDELAGLLRWETQYF. In DNA, the CDR3 is TGTGCCAGCAGCCAAGATGAACTAGCGGGCCTCCTACGGTGGGAGACCCAGTACTTC.

The chain is built from TRBV4-1 and TRBJ2-7; D is possibly TRBD2 (6 bases). Germline CDR1 and CDR2: MGHRA and YSYEKL. Trimming pared 2 bases from V and 3 bases from J, leaving 14 bases between. The CDR3 contains 15 residues. The CDR3 region has the DNA TGCGCCAGCAGCCAATTAGCGGAATCGGGCTACGAGCAGTACTTC. Its protein is CASSQLAESGYEQYF.

The chain employs TRBV12-3 or TRBV12-4 and TRBJ1-5; D gene ambiguous. CDR3 size: 14 residues. V lost 3 bases and J lost 4, with 10 bases in between. This CDR3 is CASSFGQHNQPQHF. As DNA, the CDR3 is TGTGCCAGCAGTTTCGGGCAGCATAATCAGCCCCAGCATTTT.

In its sample, this clonotype was seen a few times. The CDR3 reads CASMGKGLGQPQHF. CDR3 coding DNA: TGTGCCAGTATGGGAAAGGGATTGGGTCAGCCCCAGCATTTT. V usage is TRBV19 and J usage is TRBJ1-5, with D hard to call. The CDR3 sequence is 14 residues long. CDR1 and CDR2 (germline): LNHDA, SQIVND (reference sequence). The germline V and J ends were trimmed by 7 bases and 6 bases, with 16 bases remaining between them.